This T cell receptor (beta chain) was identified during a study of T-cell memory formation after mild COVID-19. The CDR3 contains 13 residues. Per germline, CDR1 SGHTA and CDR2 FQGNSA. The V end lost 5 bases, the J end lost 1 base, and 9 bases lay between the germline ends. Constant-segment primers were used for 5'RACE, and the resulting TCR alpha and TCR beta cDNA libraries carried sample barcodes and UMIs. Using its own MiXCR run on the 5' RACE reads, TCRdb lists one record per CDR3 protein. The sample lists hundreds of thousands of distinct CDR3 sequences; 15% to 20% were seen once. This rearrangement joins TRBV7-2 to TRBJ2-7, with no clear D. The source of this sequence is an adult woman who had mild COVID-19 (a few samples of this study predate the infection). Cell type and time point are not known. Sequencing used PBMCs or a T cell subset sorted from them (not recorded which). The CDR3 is CASSATHSYEQYF. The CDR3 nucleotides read TGTGCCAGCAGCGCCACACATTCCTACGAGCAGTACTTC.